This T cell receptor beta chain was recorded in a study of T cell repertoires in cytomegalovirus infection (dated by TCRdb to about 2019). A note on the overall study: Donor HLA type was relevant to the analysis, because carriage of CMV infection together with the matching HLA type was indicated by public TCR beta signatures.

The full study reports these points: The ex vivo response was dominated by HLA-C-restricted CMV-specific TCR beta clonotypes, which also provided the single most frequent clonotype in two of eight donors. Carriers of CMV infection plus the relevant HLA type were discriminated by the cumulative frequency of public TCR beta family members in the study cohort and in an independent approximately 360-donor cohort.

The sample holds a few counts of this clonotype. No cognate antigen has been identified for it. No much larger clone exists at a distance of one base, and base qualities are not known. The sample was run on an Illumina HiSeq 1500. Starting from the raw public reads, TCRdb applied fastp trimming at Q25, assembled clones with MiXCR and retained in-frame beta chains. Rows with one shared CDR3 protein collapse into an entry with the most common genes and DNA. This sample comprises roughly 200,000 distinct CDR3 sequences, approximately 18% of them detected only once. Roughly a quarter of the sample comes from the top ten. Unmatched junction bases come to 10, with V trimmed by 5 bases and J by 0 bases. The germline V gene (reference sequence) specifies SEHNR as CDR1 and FQNEAQ as CDR2. The CDR3 holds 17 amino acids from the cysteine to the phenylalanine. Only the CDR3 portion is preserved as DNA: 51 bases, with reading frame beginning at the first base.

Source material: CD8+ T cells from PBMCs. The sequence came from a human donor in good health (CMV status not recorded). Some clones in this sample may be carry-over from other donors' samples. The sequence joins TRBV7-9 to TRBJ2-7; 10 bases in between match TRBD1. The DNA sequence reads TGTGCCAGCAGCCCCAGACCCGGGACAGGGGACTCCTACGAGCAGTACTTC. Translated, this is CASSPRPGTGDSYEQYF.